This TCR beta chain was identified in a study of shared clonotypes between healthy human individuals. Study-wide findings and caveats: Few donors limited the genetic and exposure-history diversity represented.

A note on this clone: The antigen is not known.

Germline V CDR1 and CDR2: MDHEN, SYDVKM. The CDR3 loop spans 18 amino acids. The junction had 10 bases not matched to a gene; V was cut back by 4 bases and J by 4 bases. The repertoire was sequenced with immunoSEQ multiplex PCR; TCRdb's copy has only in-frame clones and lacks some. The sample consists of around 2,000,000 clones, 90% to 95% of them appearing once. This TCR came from a man aged 18 to 29 in good health. Input material: naive CD4+ T cells sorted from blood. This sample's subset: CD45RA+ positively selected. The chain joins TRBV28 to TRBJ2-7, with 16 positions matching TRBD2. The DNA of the CDR3 is TGTGCCAGCAGTTCCTTGGGACTAGCGGGGGGGGTCGTGTACGAGCAGTACTTC. It yields the protein CASSSLGLAGGVVYEQYF.